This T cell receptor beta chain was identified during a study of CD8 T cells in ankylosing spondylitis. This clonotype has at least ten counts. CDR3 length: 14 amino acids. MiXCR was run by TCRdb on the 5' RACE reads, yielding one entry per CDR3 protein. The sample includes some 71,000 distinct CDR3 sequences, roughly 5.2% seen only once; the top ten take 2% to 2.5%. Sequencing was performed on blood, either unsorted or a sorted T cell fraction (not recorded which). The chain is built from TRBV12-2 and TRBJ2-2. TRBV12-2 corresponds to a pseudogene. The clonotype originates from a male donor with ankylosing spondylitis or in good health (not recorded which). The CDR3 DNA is TGTGCAAGTCGCTTAGGTGGGGACACCGGGGAGCTGTTTTTT. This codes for CASRLGGDTGELFF.